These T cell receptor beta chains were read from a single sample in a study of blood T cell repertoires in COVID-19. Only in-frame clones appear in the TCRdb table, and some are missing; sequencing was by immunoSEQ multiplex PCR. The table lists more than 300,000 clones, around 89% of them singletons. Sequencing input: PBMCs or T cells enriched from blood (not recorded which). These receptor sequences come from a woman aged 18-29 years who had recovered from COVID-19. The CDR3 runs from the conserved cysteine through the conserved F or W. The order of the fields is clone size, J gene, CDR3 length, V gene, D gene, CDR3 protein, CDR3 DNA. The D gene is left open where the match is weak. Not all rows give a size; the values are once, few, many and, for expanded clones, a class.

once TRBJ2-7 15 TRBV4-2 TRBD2 CASSQDRRLAGEQYF TGTGCCAGCAGCCAAGATCGTCGACTAGCAGGGGAGCAGTACTTC
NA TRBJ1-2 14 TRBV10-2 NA CASSDFSGAGGYTF TGCGCCAGCAGTGATTTCTCAGGGGCCGGTGGCTACACCTTC
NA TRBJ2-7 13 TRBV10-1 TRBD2 CASSEGGGVKQYF TGCGCCAGCAGTGAGGGCGGGGGGGTAAAGCAGTACTTC
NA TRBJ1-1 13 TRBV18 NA CASSPSGDTEAFF TGTGCCAGCTCACCATCTGGAGACACTGAAGCTTTCTTT
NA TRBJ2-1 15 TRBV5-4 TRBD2 CASSQNPAGGNEQFF TGTGCCAGCAGCCAAAATCCAGCGGGGGGGAATGAGCAGTTCTTC
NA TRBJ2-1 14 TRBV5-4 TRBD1 CASSWRGQGHLQFF TGTGCCAGCAGCTGGCGAGGACAGGGGCATTTGCAGTTCTTC
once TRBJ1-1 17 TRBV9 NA CASSPGVGQGMNTEAFF TGTGCCAGCAGCCCAGGTGTGGGTCAGGGTATGAACACTGAAGCTTTCTTT
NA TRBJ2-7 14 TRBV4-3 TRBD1 CASSLGQGSYEQYF TGCGCCAGCAGCCTGGGACAGGGGTCCTACGAGCAGTACTTC
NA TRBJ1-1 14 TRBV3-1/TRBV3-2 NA CASSPGHRNTEAFF TGTGCCAGCAGCCCGGGACACAGGAACACTGAAGCTTTCTTT
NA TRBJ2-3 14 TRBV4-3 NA CASSQPGSTDTQYF TGCGCCAGCAGCCAACCGGGGAGCACAGATACGCAGTATTTT
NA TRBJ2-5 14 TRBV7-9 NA CASSLLGGWETQYF TGTGCCAGCAGCTTACTTGGAGGGTGGGAGACCCAGTACTTC
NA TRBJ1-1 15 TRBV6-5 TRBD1 CASIRQGAVGTEAFF TGTGCCAGCATCAGACAGGGGGCGGTGGGCACTGAAGCTTTCTTT
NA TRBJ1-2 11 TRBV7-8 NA CASSPWEGYTF TGTGCCAGCAGCCCCTGGGAGGGCTACACCTTC
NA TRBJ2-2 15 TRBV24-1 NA CATRVAGGDTGELFF TGTGCCACCAGGGTCGCCGGGGGTGACACCGGGGAGCTGTTTTTT
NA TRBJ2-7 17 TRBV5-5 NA CASSLAFGTRYTYEQYF TGTGCCAGCAGCTTGGCATTCGGGACTCGGTATACCTACGAGCAGTACTTC